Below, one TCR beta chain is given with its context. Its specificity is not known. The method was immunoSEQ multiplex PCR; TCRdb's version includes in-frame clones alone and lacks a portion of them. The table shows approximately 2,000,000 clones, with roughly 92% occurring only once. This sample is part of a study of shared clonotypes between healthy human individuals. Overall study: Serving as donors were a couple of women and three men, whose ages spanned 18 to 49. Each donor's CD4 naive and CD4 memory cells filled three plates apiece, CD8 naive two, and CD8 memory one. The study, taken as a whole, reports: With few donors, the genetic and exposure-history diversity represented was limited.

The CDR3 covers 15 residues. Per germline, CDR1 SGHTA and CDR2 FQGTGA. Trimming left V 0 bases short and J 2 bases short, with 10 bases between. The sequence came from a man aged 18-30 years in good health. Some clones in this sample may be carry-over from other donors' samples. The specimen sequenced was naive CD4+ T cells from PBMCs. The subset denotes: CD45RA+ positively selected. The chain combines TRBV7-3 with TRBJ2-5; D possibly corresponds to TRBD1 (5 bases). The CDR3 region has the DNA TGTGCCAGCAGCTTAACGCTTAACAGGCAAGAGACCCAGTACTTC. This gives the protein CASSLTLNRQETQYF.